The 2 T cell receptor beta chains below come from one sample, sequenced in a study of T cell repertoires in cytomegalovirus infection. MiXCR was run by TCRdb on the reads, yielding one entry per CDR3 protein. Seen here are about 50,000 distinct CDR3 sequences, about 20% observed once, and the top ten hold about 80%. These TCRs are of unknown antigen specificity. Sequences were derived from CD8+ T cells from cultured PBMCs, sampled from culture after CMV antigen stimulation. These receptors all come from a human donor in good health (CMV status not recorded). Some clones in this sample may be carry-over from other donors' samples.

This clonotype was seen only a few times. The chain joins TRBV6-2 or TRBV6-3 to TRBJ1-5; D is unclear. Germline values: CDR1 MNHEY, CDR2 SVGEGT. This CDR3 region has 15 residues. With 7 bases removed from V and 0 bases from J, the gap between germline ends came to 13 bases. The CDR3, as DNA: TGTGCCAGCACCTTCGTCGGCCCTAGCAATCAGCCCCAGCATTTT. This translates into CASTFVGPSNQPQHF.

The chain carries TRBV7-2 and TRBJ2-3; D unclear. Germline loops: CDR1 SGHTA, CDR2 FQGNSA. The CDR3 loop spans 14 amino acids. V lost 1 base to trimming and J lost 4 bases, with 9 bases between them. The CDR3 is CASSLVAASDTQYF. The CDR3 DNA follows: TGTGCCAGCAGCTTAGTCGCCGCGTCAGATACGCAGTATTTT.